Following are 28 T cell receptor beta chains from one sample sequenced in a study of a mutant IDH1 vaccine in newly diagnosed glioma. Profiling relied on immunoSEQ multiplex PCR, and the TCRdb table lists in-frame clones only, not all of them. The sample lists tens of thousands of clones, roughly 82% occurring once. Regarding time point: week 5, during vaccination. Vaccination used 300 ug of mutant IDH1 20-mer peptide per dose, with topical imiquimod. No antigen has been assigned to these receptors. Material: PBMCs, obtained from a glioma patient whose treatment included an IDH1 peptide vaccine. All receptors derive from a woman under 30 with glioma. Some clones in this sample may be carry-over from other donors' samples.

Only one count was recorded for this clone. V and J are TRBV29-1 and TRBJ2-3, with 7 bases aligning to TRBD2. The germline CDR1 and CDR2 sequences are SQVTM and ANQGSEA. This CDR3 has 10 amino acids. V lost 7 bases and J lost 5; bases outside the gene matches: 0. This chain's CDR3 is CSGGGDTQYF. The CDR3 coding sequence is TGCAGCGGGGGGGGAGATACGCAGTATTTT.

The chain joins TRBV15 to TRBJ1-5; perhaps TRBD1 as D (5 bases). Per the germline V gene, CDR1 is LNHNV and CDR2 is YYDKDF (reference sequence). The CDR3 length is 15 residues. V was clipped by 2 bases and J by 7 bases, with 15 bases between them. CDR3 nucleotides: TGTGCCACCAGCAGACCACCAAGGGGCCAGCAGCCCCAGCATTTT. Translation: CATSRPPRGQQPQHF. Full variable domain (rest looked up from reference TRBV15 and TRBJ1-5): DAMVIQNPRYQVTQFGKPVTLSCSQTLNHNVMYWYQQKSSQAPKLLFHYYDKDFNNEADTPDNFQSRRPNTSFCFLDIRSPGLGDTAMYLCATSRPPRGQQPQHFGDGTRLSIL.

This sequence joins TRBV6-5 and TRBJ2-5, with a possible D match to TRBD2 (5 bases). V was pared by 6 bases and J by 9 bases, with 14 bases between. The CDR3 contains 12 residues. Germline loops: CDR1 MNHEY, CDR2 SVGAGI. This CDR3 is CASRAGSGSQYF. The CDR3 bases are TGTGCCAGCAGGGCCGGTTCGGGATCCCAGTACTTC.

This chain connects TRBV6-6 to TRBJ1-1, with unresolved D. CDR1 is MNHNY and CDR2 is SVGAGI in the germline V gene (reference sequence). This CDR3 comprises 15 residues. V gave up 4 bases and J gave up 0 bases, with 12 bases separating them. The CDR3 DNA reads TGTGCCAGCAGTTCCCGACAAGAGATGAACACTGAAGCTTTCTTT. Its translation is CASSSRQEMNTEAFF.

J is TRBJ2-1 and V is TRBV2; D might be TRBD2 (6 bases). With 7 bases removed from V and 0 bases from J, the gap between germline ends came to 10 bases. Germline CDR1 and CDR2: SNHLY and FYNNEI. The CDR3 loop spans 14 amino acids. The CDR3 sequence is CASTRGISYNEQFF. The CDR3 DNA reads TGTGCCAGCACTCGCGGGATCTCCTACAATGAGCAGTTCTTC.

The chain is built from TRBV2 and TRBJ2-3, with TRBD2 matching over 8 bases. V was pared by 4 bases and J by 5 bases, with 5 bases of the junction left unmatched. Germline values: CDR1 SNHLY, CDR2 FYNNEI. This CDR3 contains 14 residues. CDR3 nucleotide sequence: TGTGCCAGCAGTGTGACTAGCGCGCAAGATACGCAGTATTTT. Its protein product is CASSVTSAQDTQYF.

A single count supports this clone. This rearrangement joins TRBV7-9 to TRBJ1-4; no clear D gene. V lost 5 bases to trimming and J lost 5 bases, with 12 bases between them. CDR3 length: 14 amino acids. Germline V gene lookup returns CDR1 SEHNR and CDR2 FQNEAQ (reference sequence). CDR3 sequence reads: CASSAGTRNEKLFF. CDR3 nucleotides: TGTGCCAGCAGCGCAGGAACGAGGAATGAAAAACTGTTTTTT.

The V gene is TRBV7-9, the J gene TRBJ2-3; no definite D call. The CDR3 is 12 amino acids. Trimming stripped 7 bases from V and 6 bases from J, with 11 bases between. Per germline, CDR1 SEHNR and CDR2 FQNEAQ (reference sequence). Written as DNA, the CDR3 is TGTGCCAGCAACGAGGTACAGGATACGCAGTATTTT. This sequence encodes CASNEVQDTQYF.

The chain couples TRBV5-6 to TRBJ2-5, with TRBD1 matching 7 bases. The junction had 9 bases not matched to a gene; V was cut back by 4 bases and J by 6 bases. CDR1 and CDR2 from the germline V gene are SGHDT and YYEEEE. This CDR3 spans 14 amino acids. The CDR3 here is CASSGRDSRKTQYF. The DNA of the CDR3 is TGTGCCAGCAGCGGCCGGGACAGCAGGAAGACCCAGTACTTC.

The CDR3 nucleotides are TGTGCCAGCAGCTTAACAGGGGGGGCACTGTTTTTT. The encoded protein is CASSLTGGALFF. The chain carries TRBV7-9 and TRBJ1-4; 8 bases are shared with TRBD1. Looked up from germline, CDR1 is SEHNR and CDR2 is FQNEAQ (reference sequence). This CDR3 contains 12 residues. The V segment lost 2 bases and the J segment 13 bases; nucleotides outside the gene matches: 3.

The rearrangement uses TRBV7-2 and TRBJ1-1, with no clear D. V was clipped by 7 bases and J by 3 bases, with 15 bases between them. CDR1 is SGHTA, CDR2 FQGNSA, per germline. The CDR3 totals 14 residues. CDR3 protein: CASTHTLDYTEAFF. The CDR3 bases are TGTGCCAGCACACACACCTTAGATTACACTGAAGCTTTCTTT. Using reference TRBV7-2 and TRBJ1-1 for the parts outside the CDR3, the full variable domain is GAGVSQSPSNKVTEKGKDVELRCDPISGHTALYWYRQSLGQGLEFLIYFQGNSAPDKSGLPSDRFSAERTGGSVSTLTIQRTQQEDSAVYLCASTHTLDYTEAFFGQGTRLTVV.

In the case of this clone: At one end, the junction sequence differs from germline, possibly due to a read error. J is TRBJ1-5 and V is TRBV4-3, with 8 nucleotides matching TRBD1. The germline V gene has CDR1 LGHNA and CDR2 YSLEER. CDR3 length: 17 residues. CDR3 DNA sequence: TGCGCCAGCAGCCAAGATAACAGGGGGGCGAGCAATCAGTCCCAGCATTTT. This encodes CASSQDNRGASNQSQHF.

The chain is built from TRBV25-1 and TRBJ1-1; D remains ambiguous. Germline lookup yields CDR1 MGHDK and CDR2 SYGVNS. The length of the CDR3 is 15 residues. The germline V and J ends were trimmed by 4 bases and 6 bases, with 18 bases remaining between them. The CDR3 is CASSGPSMGRPEAFF. The DNA for the CDR3 is TGTGCCAGCAGTGGCCCGTCAATGGGAAGGCCTGAAGCTTTCTTT.

The chain carries TRBV6-5 and TRBJ1-4, with TRBD1 matching 7 bases. CDR1 and CDR2 (germline): MNHEY, SVGAGI. This CDR3 is built from 14 residues. The ends lost 7 bases at V and 6 bases at J; junction bases unmatched: 8. CDR3 DNA: TGTGCCAGCAAGGCAGGGGGTGCGGATGAAAAACTGTTTTTT. It codes for CASKAGGADEKLFF.

The chain is built from TRBV10-2 and TRBJ2-2; D perhaps matches TRBD2 (6 bases). Trimming pared 7 bases from V and 7 bases from J, leaving 13 bases between. This CDR3 has 13 residues. Germline V CDR1 and CDR2: WSHSY, SAAADI. The CDR3 DNA sequence: TGCGCCAGCAAACCACGGGGGAGCGGGGAGCTGTTTTTT. Translating gives CASKPRGSGELFF.

This clone was picked up one time. The chain joins TRBV5-1 to TRBJ1-2, with TRBD1 matching over 11 bases. Germline V gene lookup returns CDR1 SGHRS and CDR2 YFSETQ. CDR3 length equals 16 residues. With 0 bases clipped from V and 4 bases from J, the junction kept 5 bases outside the gene matches. The CDR3 coding sequence is TGCGCCAGCAGCTTGGGCGGGACAGGGGGACTCTATGGCTACACCTTC. Its translation: CASSLGGTGGLYGYTF.

The V call is TRBV7-2, the J call TRBJ2-2, with D possibly matching TRBD2 (6 bases). Germline V gene data show CDR1 as SGHTA and CDR2 as FQGNSA. Trimming removed 5 bases at V and 4 bases at J, with 20 bases between. The CDR3 length is 17 residues. CDR3 DNA sequence: TGTGCCAGCAGCATTAGACCCCCGCGGGACCCCACCGGGGAGCTGTTTTTT. It translates to CASSIRPPRDPTGELFF.

The chain employs TRBV30 and TRBJ2-2; no clear D gene. CDR1 and CDR2 (germline): GTSNPN, SVGIG (reference sequence). Trimming cost V 1 base and J 4 bases, with 10 bases left between them. CDR3 length: 14 amino acids. The CDR3 loop reads CAWSEERLTGELFF. The CDR3 DNA reads TGTGCCTGGAGTGAAGAACGGCTCACCGGGGAGCTGTTTTTT.

About this clone itself: Since a much larger clone is just one base distant, this may be a read error. The chain combines TRBV4-3 with TRBJ1-4; D is uncertain. CDR3 length: 17 amino acids. Trimming took off 0 bases at V and 8 bases at J, with 19 bases between the two ends. Looked up from germline, CDR1 is LGHNA and CDR2 is YSLEER. CDR3 protein: CASSQEIMLDRAEKLFF. The CDR3 DNA reads as TGCGCCAGCAGCCAAGAAATAATGCTAGATCGGGCGGAAAAACTGTTTTTT.

The V gene is TRBV7-9, the J gene TRBJ1-1, with D uncertain. This CDR3 spans 15 amino acids. Germline values: CDR1 SEHNR, CDR2 FQNEAQ (reference sequence). Deletions cut 1 base from V and 2 bases from J, with 11 bases between. Here the CDR3 DNA reads TGTGCCAGCAGCTTAGGCCGGTTGAAAAACACTGAAGCTTTCTTT. This sequence encodes CASSLGRLKNTEAFF.

This clone was recorded only once. The rearrangement links TRBV2 to TRBJ1-4; the D gene is possibly TRBD1 (6 bases). Trimming stripped 6 bases from V and 4 bases from J, with 6 bases between. CDR1 is SNHLY and CDR2 is FYNNEI in the germline V gene. This CDR3 is 12 amino acids long. The CDR3 coding sequence is TGTGCCAGCAGACAGGGTAATGAAAAACTGTTTTTT. Its protein product is CASRQGNEKLFF.

This sequence joins TRBV25-1 and TRBJ1-1, with 10 bases lining up with TRBD1. This CDR3 comprises 15 residues. Trimming at V came to 4 bases and at J to 3 bases, leaving 5 bases not matched to a gene. The germline V gene encodes CDR1 MGHDK and CDR2 SYGVNS. For the CDR3, the DNA is TGTGCCAGCAGTGGGGGACAGGGGTCGTACACTGAAGCTTTCTTT. Its translation is CASSGGQGSYTEAFF.

This rearrangement joins TRBV27 to TRBJ2-3; D may correspond to TRBD1 or TRBD2 (5 bases each). The CDR3 is made up of 16 amino acids. V lost 0 bases and J 2 bases, leaving 12 bases between the germline ends. The V gene's germline CDR1 is MNHEY and CDR2 SMNVEV (reference sequence). The chain's CDR3 is CASSLSRGDFTDTQYF. In DNA form, the CDR3 reads TGTGCCAGCAGTTTATCGAGGGGCGACTTCACAGATACGCAGTATTTT.

The rearrangement links TRBV7-6 to TRBJ1-5; D uncertain. The CDR3 is made up of 13 amino acids. The germline CDR1 and CDR2 sequences are SGHVS and FNYEAQ. V lost 1 base, J lost 8 bases, and 9 bases lay in between. Here the CDR3 reads CASSLDHTEPQHF. As DNA, the CDR3 is TGTGCCAGCAGCTTAGATCATACAGAGCCCCAGCATTTT.

The chain recombines TRBV14 with TRBJ2-7, with D uncertain. With 5 bases removed from V and 6 bases from J, the gap between germline ends came to 14 bases. CDR1 SGHDN and CDR2 FVKESK come from the germline V gene. The CDR3 is 13 amino acids. The CDR3 DNA reads TGTGCCAGCAGCGTACGGCTAGGGCCCGAGCAGTACTTC. Translating it yields CASSVRLGPEQYF.

The chain couples TRBV6-5 to TRBJ1-1; D is undetermined. The V end was cut by 0 bases, the J end by 0 bases, with 8 bases between. This CDR3 is built from 15 residues. Germline assignment: CDR1 MNHEY and CDR2 SVGAGI. The CDR3 here is CASSYSTSMNTEAFF. CDR3 DNA: TGTGCCAGCAGTTACTCGACCAGCATGAACACTGAAGCTTTCTTT.

This clone was counted once. The rearrangement uses TRBV18 and TRBJ2-5; the D is unclear. V was cut by 3 bases and J by 3 bases, with 5 bases left in between. CDR1 and CDR2 from the germline V gene are KGHSH and LQKENI. The CDR3 spans 12 residues. In DNA, the CDR3 is TGTGCCAGCTCACCCTTGGAAGAGACCCAGTACTTC. Translating gives CASSPLEETQYF.

The CDR3 sequence: CASSQGVASGRGYEQYF. DNA of the CDR3: TGTGCCAGCAGCCAAGGGGTGGCTAGCGGGAGAGGATACGAGCAGTACTTC. The chain combines TRBV14 with TRBJ2-7; 10 nucleotides match TRBD2. The CDR3 is made up of 17 amino acids. The V and J ends lost 1 base and 4 bases, in that order; junction bases with no gene match: 10. The germline V gene has CDR1 SGHDN and CDR2 FVKESK. Filled out from reference TRBV14 and TRBJ2-7, the complete variable domain reads EAGVTQFPSHSVIEKGQTVTLRCDPISGHDNLYWYRRVMGKEIKFLLHFVKESKQDESGMPNNRFLAERTGGTYSTLKVQPAELEDSGVYFCASSQGVASGRGYEQYFGPGTRLTVT.